Following are 4 T cell receptor beta chains from one sample sequenced in a study of beta chain features in type 1 diabetes. Every isolated RNA sample was fully reverse transcribed, so sequencing captured expressed TCRB transcripts. Assay: immunoSEQ multiplex PCR; the TCRdb copy retains only in-frame clones and omits some. The sample has 970,000 or so clones, about 17% seen once; the top ten hold 0.023%. The sequencing sample was made of naive CD4+ T cells from blood. All receptors come from a woman aged 18-29 years in good health.

This clone was picked up a small number of times. V is TRBV4-3 and J is TRBJ2-5, with a weak D call TRBD1 (6 bases). CDR1 LGHNA and CDR2 YSLEER come from the germline V gene. Trimming took 2 bases from V and 4 from J, leaving 17 bases between them. This CDR3 has 16 amino acids. This CDR3 is CASSQNRDERRETQYF. As DNA, the CDR3 is TGCGCCAGCAGCCAAAACAGGGATGAACGTCGAGAGACCCAGTACTTC.

The chain recombines TRBV18 with TRBJ2-7; D remains unclear. V lost 2 bases and J lost 5, with 19 bases in between. CDR1 is KGHSH, CDR2 LQKENI, per germline. CDR3 length: 16 amino acids. For the CDR3, the DNA is TGTGCCAGCTCACCAGGGCAAGGCTTCTCGTCAGACGAGCAGTACTTC. Its protein is CASSPGQGFSSDEQYF.

V and J are TRBV7-8 and TRBJ2-1; D gene uncertain. V was trimmed by 3 bases and J by 12 bases, leaving 18 bases between them. Germline lookup yields CDR1 SGHVS and CDR2 FQNEAQ. The CDR3 loop spans 14 amino acids. This CDR3 reads CASSLPPTTGMQFF. The CDR3 nucleotides are TGTGCCAGCAGCTTGCCCCCCACGACCGGTATGCAGTTCTTC.

This clone was observed a few times. The J gene is TRBJ2-1, the V gene TRBV2, with a possible D match to TRBD1 (6 bases). The CDR3 is 22 residues long. In germline, CDR1 is SNHLY, CDR2 FYNNEI. Trimming left V 6 bases short and J 8 bases short, with 41 bases between. Here the CDR3 reads CASRSTTTPGTKSPGKFHEQFF. The CDR3 DNA follows: TGTGCCAGCAGATCTACAACTACCCCCGGGACAAAAAGCCCGGGGAAGTTCCATGAGCAGTTCTTC.